Listed below are T cell receptor beta chains from one sample, sequenced in a study of vaccination and CD4 T cells after COVID-19. These receptors' targets are unknown. MiXCR, applied by TCRdb to the PCR reads, yields one record per CDR3 protein. The sample has around 7,100 distinct CDR3 sequences; 73% are singletons. The sequencing input was CD4+ T cells from blood, cultured in vitro. The source is a human donor who had recovered from COVID-19. Both conserved end residues are part of each CDR3. A D gene is named only where the DNA matches it firmly. Size tells how often a clone was seen (once, few, many) or the class of an expanded clone, and some rows leave it out.

v_gene	j_gene	abundance	d_gene	CDR3aa	CDR3nt
TRBV27	TRBJ1-5	large	-	CASSSRVYSNQPQHF	TGTGCCAGCAGCTCTAGGGTTTATAGCAATCAGCCCCAGCATTTT
TRBV7-6	TRBJ2-1	-	TRBD1	CASSQGQRGNEQFF	TGTGCCAGCAGTCAGGGACAGCGAGGCAATGAGCAGTTCTTC
TRBV6-2/TRBV6-3	TRBJ2-7	once	TRBD2	CASSYSGGPVYEQYF	TGTGCCAGCAGTTACTCGGGAGGGCCTGTGTACGAGCAGTACTTC
TRBV7-9	TRBJ1-2	-	TRBD1	CASWIGAGTGLNYGYTF	TGTGCCAGTTGGATTGGGGCGGGGACAGGCCTTAACTATGGCTACACCTTC
TRBV7-2	TRBJ2-1	few	TRBD2	CASSVRQTSGKDNEQFF	TGTGCCAGCAGCGTAAGACAGACTAGCGGGAAAGACAATGAGCAGTTCTTC
TRBV6-5	TRBJ1-2	-	TRBD1	CACSYGTGSGYTF	TGTGCCTGCAGTTATGGGACAGGGAGTGGCTACACCTTC
TRBV7-2	TRBJ1-5	-	-	CASSLVSSNQPQHF	TGTGCCAGCAGCTTAGTGTCAAGCAATCAGCCCCAGCATTTT
TRBV20-1	TRBJ2-7	-	TRBD2	CSARRGRDGYEQYF	TGCAGTGCTAGACGCGGGAGGGACGGCTACGAGCAGTACTTC
TRBV25-1	TRBJ1-2	-	TRBD1	CASSEAMTGSYGYTF	TGTGCCAGCAGTGAAGCGATGACAGGGAGCTATGGCTACACCTTC
TRBV7-2	TRBJ2-5	-	TRBD2	CASSLASGSETQYF	TGTGCCAGCAGCTTAGCTAGCGGGTCAGAGACCCAGTACTTC
TRBV5-4	TRBJ1-6	once	TRBD1	CASSLRDSPRTPLHF	TGTGCCAGCAGCCTACGGGACAGCCCCAGGACACCCCTCCACTTT
TRBV6-5	TRBJ2-7	-	TRBD2	CASSLGSGSSGRREQYF	TGTGCCAGCAGTTTAGGATCGGGGAGTAGCGGGAGGCGGGAGCAGTACTTC
TRBV7-9	TRBJ1-5	-	-	CASSWGGQPQHF	TGTGCCAGCAGCTGGGGAGGACAGCCCCAGCATTTT
TRBV6-1	TRBJ2-7	-	-	CAISEKGGGISEQYF	TGTGCCATCAGTGAGAAAGGGGGTGGTATCTCCGAGCAGTACTTC
TRBV24-1	TRBJ2-5	-	-	CATSDPGARETQYF	TGTGCCACCAGTGACCCAGGGGCTCGGGAGACCCAGTACTTC
TRBV10-3	TRBJ1-5	-	-	CAISITDSNQPQHF	TGTGCCATCAGCATTACAGATAGCAATCAGCCCCAGCATTTT
TRBV19	TRBJ1-5	-	TRBD1	CASKTDRGQPQHF	TGTGCCAGTAAAACCGACAGGGGTCAGCCCCAGCATTTT
TRBV20-1	TRBJ1-5	medium-sized	-	CSASVVGTPNQPQHF	TGCAGTGCTAGCGTCGTCGGGACCCCCAATCAGCCCCAGCATTTT
TRBV28	TRBJ2-5	-	-	CASIKSGATETQYF	TGTGCCAGCATCAAGTCCGGGGCCACGGAGACCCAGTACTTC
TRBV7-2	TRBJ1-1	-	TRBD1	CASSPLDRGRMNTEAFF	TGTGCCAGCAGCCCGCTCGACAGGGGTCGTATGAACACTGAAGCTTTCTTT
TRBV6-2/TRBV6-3	TRBJ2-1	-	-	CASIAGTAQPEQFF	TGTGCCAGCATCGCGGGGACTGCCCAGCCTGAGCAGTTCTTC
TRBV20-1	TRBJ1-5	-	-	CSAAFPGQGRINQPQHF	TGCAGTGCCGCGTTTCCGGGACAAGGAAGGATTAATCAGCCCCAGCATTTT
TRBV27	TRBJ1-2	few	TRBD1	CASSWDRTYGYTF	TGTGCCAGCAGTTGGGACAGGACCTATGGCTACACCTTC
TRBV12-3/TRBV12-4	TRBJ1-5	-	TRBD1	CASSQTGVSNQPQHF	TGTGCCAGCAGCCAAACAGGGGTTAGCAATCAGCCCCAGCATTTT
TRBV6-1	TRBJ1-2	-	-	CASSPLVHGYTF	TGTGCCAGCAGTCCCCTCGTCCATGGCTACACCTTC
TRBV20-1	TRBJ1-5	-	TRBD1	CSANQGAGGVQPQHF	TGCAGTGCTAACCAGGGGGCAGGGGGTGTTCAGCCCCAGCATTTT
TRBV10-1	TRBJ2-7	-	-	CASSEERGEQYF	TGCGCCAGCAGTGAGGAGAGGGGGGAGCAGTACTTC
TRBV24-1	TRBJ2-3	-	TRBD1	CATSPRDRGGADTQYF	TGTGCCACCAGTCCTAGGGACAGGGGGGGCGCAGATACGCAGTATTTT
TRBV6-2/TRBV6-3	TRBJ1-2	few	-	CASRGSAPHGYTF	TGTGCCAGCAGAGGTAGTGCTCCCCATGGCTACACCTTC
TRBV20-1	TRBJ1-1	few	TRBD1	CSARTGKTSGLPEAFF	TGCAGTGCTCGGACAGGGAAGACCTCAGGCCTCCCTGAAGCTTTCTTT
TRBV5-1	TRBJ2-7	few	TRBD1	CASSAGTGVYEQYF	TGCGCCAGCAGCGCCGGGACAGGGGTCTACGAGCAGTACTTC
TRBV19	TRBJ1-1	-	-	CASSITWTVPFEAFF	TGTGCCAGTAGTATTACATGGACAGTTCCATTTGAAGCTTTCTTT
TRBV20-1	TRBJ1-1	-	-	CSAKPDTRSGEAFF	TGCAGTGCTAAGCCGGACACACGGTCAGGTGAAGCTTTCTTT
TRBV19	TRBJ1-5	large	-	CASKEGVKGSNQPQHF	TGTGCCAGTAAAGAAGGGGTTAAGGGGAGCAATCAGCCCCAGCATTTT
TRBV10-3	TRBJ2-2	few	TRBD2	CAIKTSGRRTGELFF	TGTGCCATCAAGACTAGCGGGAGACGGACCGGGGAGCTGTTTTTT
TRBV27	TRBJ2-1	-	-	CASSLRGQSSYNEQFF	TGTGCCAGCAGTTTAAGAGGACAGAGCTCCTACAATGAGCAGTTCTTC
TRBV20-1	TRBJ2-7	-	TRBD2	CSARSGREVSYEQYF	TGCAGTGCTAGATCAGGGCGGGAGGTCTCCTACGAGCAGTACTTC
TRBV20-1	TRBJ2-3	-	TRBD2	CSASRLAPSTDTQYF	TGCAGTGCTAGTCGACTAGCGCCTAGCACAGATACGCAGTATTTT
TRBV6-2/TRBV6-3	TRBJ1-5	-	TRBD1	CASSRDRGTSSNQPQHF	TGTGCCAGCAGTCGGGACAGGGGAACCTCGAGCAATCAGCCCCAGCATTTT
TRBV28	TRBJ2-7	-	-	CASTGAGNYEQYF	TGTGCCAGCACTGGGGCGGGAAACTACGAGCAGTACTTC
TRBV5-1	TRBJ2-5	once	TRBD1	CASSQRGLDQETQYF	TGCGCCAGCAGCCAGAGGGGGCTAGACCAAGAGACCCAGTACTTC
TRBV7-2	TRBJ1-2	-	-	CASSLGIQGTGYTF	TGTGCCAGCAGCTTAGGTATCCAGGGGACGGGCTACACCTTC
TRBV6-1	TRBJ2-2	-	TRBD2	CATGPTSGGNTGELFF	TGTGCCACCGGACCCACTAGCGGGGGGAACACCGGGGAGCTGTTTTTT
TRBV6-5	TRBJ1-1	-	TRBD1	CASSFPLGQGGGQNTEAFF	TGTGCCAGCAGTTTCCCCCTAGGACAGGGCGGAGGGCAGAACACTGAAGCTTTCTTT
TRBV27	TRBJ1-1	-	-	CASTLRVGAEAFF	TGTGCCAGCACCCTCAGGGTCGGCGCTGAAGCTTTCTTT
TRBV7-7	TRBJ1-2	-	TRBD1	CASSLEGPGQGNYGYTF	TGTGCTAGCAGCTTAGAAGGGCCGGGACAGGGGAACTATGGCTACACCTTC
TRBV6-2/TRBV6-3	TRBJ1-2	-	-	CASSYWTVNYGYTF	TGTGCCAGCAGTTACTGGACGGTTAACTATGGCTACACCTTC
TRBV24-1	TRBJ2-7	-	-	CATKAGYSSDEQYF	TGTGCCACCAAGGCAGGGTACTCGTCGGACGAGCAGTACTTC
TRBV6-2/TRBV6-3	TRBJ1-2	-	-	CASSYKRQIRYGYTF	TGTGCCAGCAGTTACAAGCGTCAGATAAGGTATGGCTACACCTTC
TRBV9	TRBJ2-3	few	TRBD2	CASSSRRAWAGDQDTQYF	TGTGCCAGCAGCTCCAGACGAGCGTGGGCGGGGGACCAGGATACGCAGTATTTT
TRBV20-1	TRBJ1-6	-	-	CSAAEDPGSPLHF	TGCAGTGCTGCGGAAGATCCGGGTTCACCCCTCCACTTT
TRBV7-9	TRBJ2-7	-	TRBD2	CASRRSGTSGPSYEQYF	TGCGCCAGCAGACGATCCGGGACTAGCGGGCCCTCCTACGAGCAGTACTTC
TRBV2	TRBJ2-7	medium-sized	TRBD2	CASREGLAGVVYEQYF	TGTGCCAGCAGGGAGGGACTAGCGGGAGTGGTCTACGAGCAGTACTTC